This TCR beta chain derives from a study of blood T cell repertoires in COVID-19. Study-level background: Samples came from the United States, Italy and Spain, spanning acute and convalescent COVID-19. PBMCs, B-cell-depleted T cells, or T cells were the source of the cDNA or gDNA that made up the material.

Authors' processing steps: Amplification from reference gene primers served as the basis for estimated nucleated cell counts. The protocol was immunoSEQ multiplex PCR, while the TCRdb copy is restricted to in-frame clones and leaves out a portion. V and J calls plus clone size are reproduced from that table; the DNA served to infer D and trimming. The table has about 290,000 clones, just under 85% seen once. Germline CDR1 SNHLY, CDR2 FYNNEI. V shed 6 bases and J 2 bases; nucleotides not matched to a gene: 4. CDR3 length: 15 amino acids. This chain links TRBV2 with TRBJ2-3, with 11 bases that match TRBD2. The receptor was derived from a woman in her forties or fifties with active or convalescent COVID-19. Sequenced sample: peripheral blood. The DNA of the CDR3 is TGTGCCAGCAGCTGGGGACTAGCGGACACAGATACGCAGTATTTT. This sequence encodes CASSWGLADTDTQYF.